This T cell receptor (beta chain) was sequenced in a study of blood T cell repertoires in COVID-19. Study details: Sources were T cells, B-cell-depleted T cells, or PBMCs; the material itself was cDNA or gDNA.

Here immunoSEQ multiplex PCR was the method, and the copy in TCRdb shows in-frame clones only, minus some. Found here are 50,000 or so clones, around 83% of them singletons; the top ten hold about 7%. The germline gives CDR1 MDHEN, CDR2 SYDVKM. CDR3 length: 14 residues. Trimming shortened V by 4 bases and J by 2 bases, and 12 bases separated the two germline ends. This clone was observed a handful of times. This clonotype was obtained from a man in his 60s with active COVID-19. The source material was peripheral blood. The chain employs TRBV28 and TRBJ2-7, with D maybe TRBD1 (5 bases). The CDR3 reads CASSSTGYPYEQYF. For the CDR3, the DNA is TGTGCCAGCAGTTCCACAGGATACCCCTACGAGCAGTACTTC.